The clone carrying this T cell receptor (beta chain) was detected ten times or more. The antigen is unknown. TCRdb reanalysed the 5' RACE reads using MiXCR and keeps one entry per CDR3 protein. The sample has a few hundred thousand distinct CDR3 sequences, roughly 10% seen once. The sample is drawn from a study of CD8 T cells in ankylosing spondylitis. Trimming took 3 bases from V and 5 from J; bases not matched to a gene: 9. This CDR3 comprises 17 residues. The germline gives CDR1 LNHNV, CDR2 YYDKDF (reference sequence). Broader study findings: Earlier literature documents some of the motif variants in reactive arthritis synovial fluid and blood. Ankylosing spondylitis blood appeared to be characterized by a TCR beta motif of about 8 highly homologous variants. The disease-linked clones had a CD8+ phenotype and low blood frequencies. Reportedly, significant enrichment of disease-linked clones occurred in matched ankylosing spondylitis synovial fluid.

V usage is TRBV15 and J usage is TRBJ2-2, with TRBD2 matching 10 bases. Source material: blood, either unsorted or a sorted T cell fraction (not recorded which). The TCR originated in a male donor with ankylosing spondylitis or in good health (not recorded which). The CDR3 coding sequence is TGTGCCACCAGCAGTCTCAGACTAGCGGGTTTGACCGGGGAGCTGTTTTTT. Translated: CATSSLRLAGLTGELFF.